A selection of T cell receptor beta chains follows, all from one sample in a study of cytomegalovirus exposure and HLA in healthy donors. Repertoires were generated with immunoSEQ multiplex PCR, while TCRdb's copy carries only in-frame clones and drops some. The top ten hold about 1.8% of the sample, which has over 130,000 clones, 61% seen once. The sequenced sample consisted of PBMCs. Receptors originate from a male donor in good health and CMV-seronegative. Each CDR3 is given with its conserved first and last residue. The D gene is left open where the match is weak. A clone size is listed for some rows: how often the clone was seen (once, few, many), or a class if it is expanded.

CDR3nt: TGCGCCAGCAGCTTGGTGGGACTAGCGGCGCTCGGAGAGACCCAGTACTTC
CDR3aa: CASSLVGLAALGETQYF
d_gene: TRBD2
abundance: .
j_gene: TRBJ2-5
v_gene: TRBV5-1

CDR3nt: TGTGCCAGTCGGACAGGGGACACCGGGGAGCTGTTTTTT
CDR3aa: CASRTGDTGELFF
d_gene: TRBD1
abundance: few
j_gene: TRBJ2-2
v_gene: TRBV25-1

CDR3nt: TGCGCCAGCAGCTTGGCTTCAGGGTATAATTCACCCCTCCACTTT
CDR3aa: CASSLASGYNSPLHF
d_gene: .
abundance: once
j_gene: TRBJ1-6
v_gene: TRBV5-1

CDR3nt: TGCAGCGTGGAGAGGACAGTCCCCACAGATACGCAGTATTTT
CDR3aa: CSVERTVPTDTQYF
d_gene: .
abundance: .
j_gene: TRBJ2-3
v_gene: TRBV29-1

CDR3nt: TGTGCCAGCAGTTTTGAACAGGGTCCCTATGGCTACACCTTC
CDR3aa: CASSFEQGPYGYTF
d_gene: .
abundance: .
j_gene: TRBJ1-2
v_gene: TRBV6-1

CDR3nt: TGCGCCAGCAGCTTGGATACGGGGTGGACCTACGAGCAGTACTTC
CDR3aa: CASSLDTGWTYEQYF
d_gene: .
abundance: .
j_gene: TRBJ2-7
v_gene: TRBV5-1

CDR3nt: TGTGCCAGCAAACACGGACTAGAGGGGGAGACCCAGTACTTC
CDR3aa: CASKHGLEGETQYF
d_gene: TRBD2
abundance: .
j_gene: TRBJ2-5
v_gene: TRBV6-5

CDR3nt: TGTGCCAGCAGCCCTTTTACAGGGACTGAAGCTTTCTTT
CDR3aa: CASSPFTGTEAFF
d_gene: .
abundance: .
j_gene: TRBJ1-1
v_gene: TRBV14

CDR3nt: TGTGCCAGCCTACGAAGGACCGGGGGAGCGACAGATACGCAGTATTTT
CDR3aa: CASLRRTGGATDTQYF
d_gene: .
abundance: .
j_gene: TRBJ2-3
v_gene: TRBV13

CDR3nt: TGCACACCTCGGGCGACAGGCAATCAGCCCCAGCATTTT
CDR3aa: CTPRATGNQPQHF
d_gene: .
abundance: .
j_gene: TRBJ1-5
v_gene: TRBV23-1

CDR3nt: TGTGCCAGCGGGGGCGGGGGGCCCGGCGAGCAGTACTTC
CDR3aa: CASGGGGPGEQYF
d_gene: TRBD2
abundance: few
j_gene: TRBJ2-7
v_gene: TRBV28

CDR3nt: TGTGCCAGCAGCTTTGGGACTAAAAAACTGTTTTTT
CDR3aa: CASSFGTKKLFF
d_gene: .
abundance: few
j_gene: TRBJ1-4
v_gene: TRBV5-8

CDR3nt: TGTGCCAGTAGTATTAGGGGGAATCAGCCCCAGCATTTT
CDR3aa: CASSIRGNQPQHF
d_gene: .
abundance: few
j_gene: TRBJ1-5
v_gene: TRBV19

CDR3nt: TGTGCCAGCAGTGTAGGGGCAGGGAGGTTTAATGAGCAGTTCTTC
CDR3aa: CASSVGAGRFNEQFF
d_gene: .
abundance: .
j_gene: TRBJ2-1
v_gene: TRBV2

CDR3nt: TGCGCCAGCAGCTTGAGTCAGGGGCGGTCCTACGAGCAGTACTTC
CDR3aa: CASSLSQGRSYEQYF
d_gene: .
abundance: .
j_gene: TRBJ2-7
v_gene: TRBV5-1

CDR3nt: TGTGCCAGCAGTTCTGGACAGGTTGCTGGTTCACCCCTCCACTTT
CDR3aa: CASSSGQVAGSPLHF
d_gene: TRBD1
abundance: .
j_gene: TRBJ1-6
v_gene: TRBV28

CDR3nt: TGTGCCAGCAGCTTCCAGGGAAACACTGAAGCTTTCTTT
CDR3aa: CASSFQGNTEAFF
d_gene: .
abundance: .
j_gene: TRBJ1-1
v_gene: TRBV7-3

CDR3nt: TGTGCCAGCAGCGCGGGACAGGGGGGATCCTACGAGCAGTACTTC
CDR3aa: CASSAGQGGSYEQYF
d_gene: TRBD1
abundance: .
j_gene: TRBJ2-7
v_gene: TRBV9

CDR3nt: TGCAGCGTTGATCGTATCTCCTATGGCTACACCTTC
CDR3aa: CSVDRISYGYTF
d_gene: .
abundance: few
j_gene: TRBJ1-2
v_gene: TRBV29-1

CDR3nt: TGCGCCAGCACCTCGGGACAGGGGGCTAGTGAGCAGTTCTTC
CDR3aa: CASTSGQGASEQFF
d_gene: TRBD1
abundance: .
j_gene: TRBJ2-1
v_gene: TRBV5-1

CDR3nt: TGTGCCCGCAGCTTCGGGACAGGGGCAACTAATGAAAAACTGTTTTTT
CDR3aa: CARSFGTGATNEKLFF
d_gene: TRBD1
abundance: .
j_gene: TRBJ1-4
v_gene: TRBV7-9

CDR3nt: TGTGCCAGCAGCACTCGAGGAGAGACCCAGTACTTC
CDR3aa: CASSTRGETQYF
d_gene: .
abundance: .
j_gene: TRBJ2-5
v_gene: TRBV11-2

CDR3nt: TGTGCCAGTGGCGACAGGGTTGATCAGCCCCAGCATTTT
CDR3aa: CASGDRVDQPQHF
d_gene: TRBD1
abundance: .
j_gene: TRBJ1-5
v_gene: TRBV19

CDR3nt: TGTGCCGTCAGGGGTGGAACTGAAGCTTTCTTT
CDR3aa: CAVRGGTEAFF
d_gene: .
abundance: few
j_gene: TRBJ1-1
v_gene: TRBV28

CDR3nt: TGTGCCAGTAGTATAGGGACAGACACTGAAGCTTTCTTT
CDR3aa: CASSIGTDTEAFF
d_gene: .
abundance: .
j_gene: TRBJ1-1
v_gene: TRBV19

CDR3nt: TGTGCCAGCCGGAAACAGGGCATCGGCGGAAACACCATATATTTT
CDR3aa: CASRKQGIGGNTIYF
d_gene: .
abundance: .
j_gene: TRBJ1-3
v_gene: TRBV6-5

CDR3nt: TGTGCCAGCACTTTGCGGGGGGGCCAAGAGACCCAGTACTTC
CDR3aa: CASTLRGGQETQYF
d_gene: TRBD2
abundance: few
j_gene: TRBJ2-5
v_gene: TRBV6-1

CDR3nt: TGTGCCAGCAGCGGACCCGGGACAGGCTATGGCTACACCTTC
CDR3aa: CASSGPGTGYGYTF
d_gene: TRBD1
abundance: .
j_gene: TRBJ1-2
v_gene: TRBV9

CDR3nt: TGCGCCAGCAGCTTGGAGGGTCTAGCCCCAGATACGCAGTATTTT
CDR3aa: CASSLEGLAPDTQYF
d_gene: .
abundance: once
j_gene: TRBJ2-3
v_gene: TRBV5-1

CDR3nt: TGTGCGACCAAACGGGACGGACAGGGGAACACTGAAGCTTTCTTT
CDR3aa: CATKRDGQGNTEAFF
d_gene: TRBD1
abundance: few
j_gene: TRBJ1-1
v_gene: TRBV11-2

CDR3nt: TGTGCCAGCAGCCCCATGTTCGCGGCACAAGAGACCCAGTACTTC
CDR3aa: CASSPMFAAQETQYF
d_gene: .
abundance: .
j_gene: TRBJ2-5
v_gene: TRBV6-5

CDR3nt: TGTGCCAGTAGTATAAGGGCGGGACAGACTCAAGAGTATCAGCCCCAGCATTTT
CDR3aa: CASSIRAGQTQEYQPQHF
d_gene: TRBD1
abundance: few
j_gene: TRBJ1-5
v_gene: TRBV19

CDR3nt: TGTGCCAGCAGCTTAATTCACGGAGGGTTGCGCACTGAAGCTTTCTTT
CDR3aa: CASSLIHGGLRTEAFF
d_gene: .
abundance: .
j_gene: TRBJ1-1
v_gene: TRBV7-9

CDR3nt: TGTGCCAGCAGCTTTATGGGCTATCAGCCCCAGCATTTT
CDR3aa: CASSFMGYQPQHF
d_gene: .
abundance: .
j_gene: TRBJ1-5
v_gene: TRBV5-6

CDR3nt: TGTGCCAGCAGCTCGGGACAGGGACTCTATGGCTACACCTTC
CDR3aa: CASSSGQGLYGYTF
d_gene: TRBD1
abundance: few
j_gene: TRBJ1-2
v_gene: TRBV2

CDR3nt: TGTGCCATCAGTGAGCAGGGCTCTGAAGCTTTCTTT
CDR3aa: CAISEQGSEAFF
d_gene: .
abundance: .
j_gene: TRBJ1-1
v_gene: TRBV10-3

CDR3nt: TGCAGCGGGACTAGCGGGACAGATACGCAGTATTTT
CDR3aa: CSGTSGTDTQYF
d_gene: TRBD2
abundance: few
j_gene: TRBJ2-3
v_gene: TRBV29-1

CDR3nt: TGTGCCAGCTCACCTAGCGGGGGCTTCACAGATACGCAGTATTTT
CDR3aa: CASSPSGGFTDTQYF
d_gene: TRBD2
abundance: .
j_gene: TRBJ2-3
v_gene: TRBV18

CDR3nt: TGTGCCAGCAGCTTGGCCGCAGGGACACCCCTCCACTTT
CDR3aa: CASSLAAGTPLHF
d_gene: .
abundance: .
j_gene: TRBJ1-6
v_gene: TRBV5-4

CDR3nt: TGTGCCAGCTCACCATCTGGCACAGATACGCAGTATTTT
CDR3aa: CASSPSGTDTQYF
d_gene: .
abundance: .
j_gene: TRBJ2-3
v_gene: TRBV18

CDR3nt: TGTGCCAGCAGTTTGGGACAGGGGGAGAGTCAGCCCCAGCATTTT
CDR3aa: CASSLGQGESQPQHF
d_gene: TRBD1
abundance: .
j_gene: TRBJ1-5
v_gene: TRBV28

CDR3nt: TGTGCCAGCAACGGACAGGGTGGTACCGGGGAGCTGTTTTTT
CDR3aa: CASNGQGGTGELFF
d_gene: TRBD1
abundance: .
j_gene: TRBJ2-2
v_gene: TRBV2

CDR3nt: TGCGCCAGCACTTTCTCGGGTGCCGGGGTTAGCACCGGGGAGCTGTTTTTT
CDR3aa: CASTFSGAGVSTGELFF
d_gene: .
abundance: .
j_gene: TRBJ2-2
v_gene: TRBV5-1

CDR3nt: TGCGCCAGCAGCTTAGCGGGGGGGAACACCGGGGAGCTGTTTTTT
CDR3aa: CASSLAGGNTGELFF
d_gene: TRBD2
abundance: .
j_gene: TRBJ2-2
v_gene: TRBV4-3

CDR3nt: TGTGCCAGCAGGGACAGGGCGAACACCGGGGAGCTGTTTTTT
CDR3aa: CASRDRANTGELFF
d_gene: TRBD1
abundance: few
j_gene: TRBJ2-2
v_gene: TRBV11-2

CDR3nt: TGCGCCAGCAGCGATGGGACAGGATATGGGGCCAACGTCCTGACTTTC
CDR3aa: CASSDGTGYGANVLTF
d_gene: TRBD1
abundance: once
j_gene: TRBJ2-6
v_gene: TRBV5-1